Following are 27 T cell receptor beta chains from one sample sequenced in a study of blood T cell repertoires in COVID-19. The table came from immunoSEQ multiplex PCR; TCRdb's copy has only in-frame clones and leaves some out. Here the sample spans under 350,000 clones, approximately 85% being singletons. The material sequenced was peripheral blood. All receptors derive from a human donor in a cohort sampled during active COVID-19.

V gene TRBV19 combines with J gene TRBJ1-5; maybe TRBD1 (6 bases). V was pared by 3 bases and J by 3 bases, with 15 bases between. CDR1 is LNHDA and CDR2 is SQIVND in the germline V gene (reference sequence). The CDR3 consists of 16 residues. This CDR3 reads CASSIRGQGINQPQHF. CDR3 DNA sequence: TGTGCCAGTAGTATCAGGGGTCAGGGGATCAATCAGCCCCAGCATTTT.

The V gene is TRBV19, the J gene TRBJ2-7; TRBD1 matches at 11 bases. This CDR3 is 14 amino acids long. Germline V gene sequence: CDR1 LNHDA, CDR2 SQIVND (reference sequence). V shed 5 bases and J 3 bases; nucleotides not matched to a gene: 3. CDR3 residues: CASSAGTGGYEQYF. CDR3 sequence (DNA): TGTGCCAGTAGTGCCGGGACAGGGGGCTACGAGCAGTACTTC.

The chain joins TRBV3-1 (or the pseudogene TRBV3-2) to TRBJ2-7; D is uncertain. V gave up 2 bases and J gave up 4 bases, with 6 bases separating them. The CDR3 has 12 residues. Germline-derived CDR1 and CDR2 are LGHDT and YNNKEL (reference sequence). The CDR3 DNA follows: TGTGCCAGCAGCCAAAATAGATACGAGCAGTACTTC. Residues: CASSQNRYEQYF.

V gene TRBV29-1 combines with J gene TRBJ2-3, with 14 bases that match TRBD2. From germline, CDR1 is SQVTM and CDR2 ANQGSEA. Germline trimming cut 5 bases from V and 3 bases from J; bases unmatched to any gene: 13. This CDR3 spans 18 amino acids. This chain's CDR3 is CSVFGTSGSLVNTDTQYF. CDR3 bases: TGCAGCGTTTTTGGGACTAGCGGGAGTTTGGTGAATACAGATACGCAGTATTTT.

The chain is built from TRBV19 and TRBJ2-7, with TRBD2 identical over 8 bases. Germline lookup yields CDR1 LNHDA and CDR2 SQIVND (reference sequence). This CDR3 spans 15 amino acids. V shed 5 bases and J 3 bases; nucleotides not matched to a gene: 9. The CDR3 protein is CASSLGGSGDYEQYF. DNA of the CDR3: TGTGCCAGTAGTCTTGGTGGTAGCGGGGACTACGAGCAGTACTTC.

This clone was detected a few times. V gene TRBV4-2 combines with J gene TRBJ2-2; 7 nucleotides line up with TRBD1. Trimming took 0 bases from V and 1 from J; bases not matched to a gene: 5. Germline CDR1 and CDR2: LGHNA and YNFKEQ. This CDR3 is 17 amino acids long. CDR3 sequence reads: CASSQDQDRWNTGELFF. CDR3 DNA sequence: TGTGCCAGCAGCCAAGATCAGGACAGGTGGAACACCGGGGAGCTGTTTTTT.

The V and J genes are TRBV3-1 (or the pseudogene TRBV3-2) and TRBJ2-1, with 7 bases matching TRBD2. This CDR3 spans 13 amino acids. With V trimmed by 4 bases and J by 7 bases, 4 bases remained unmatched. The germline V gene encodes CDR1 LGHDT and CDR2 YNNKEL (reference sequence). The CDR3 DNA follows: TGTGCCAGCAGCCCTCTGGGGGGGAATGAGCAGTTCTTC. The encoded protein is CASSPLGGNEQFF.

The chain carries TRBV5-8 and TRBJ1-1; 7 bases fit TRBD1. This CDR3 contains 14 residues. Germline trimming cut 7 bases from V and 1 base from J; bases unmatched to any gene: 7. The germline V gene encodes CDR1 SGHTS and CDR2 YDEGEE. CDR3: CASDKGGSNTEAFF. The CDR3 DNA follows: TGTGCCAGCGACAAAGGGGGCTCGAACACTGAAGCTTTCTTT.

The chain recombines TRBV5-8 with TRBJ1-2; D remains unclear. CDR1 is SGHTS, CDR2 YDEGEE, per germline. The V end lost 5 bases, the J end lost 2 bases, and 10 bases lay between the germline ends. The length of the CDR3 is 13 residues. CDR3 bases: TGTGCCAGCAGTCAACAGAGAAACTATGGCTACACCTTC. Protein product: CASSQQRNYGYTF.

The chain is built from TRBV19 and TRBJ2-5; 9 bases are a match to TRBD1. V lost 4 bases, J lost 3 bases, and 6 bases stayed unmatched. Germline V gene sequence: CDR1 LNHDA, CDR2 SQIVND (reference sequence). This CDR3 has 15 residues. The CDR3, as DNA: TGTGCCAGTAGTAAAGGACAGGGGACCGAAGAGACCCAGTACTTC. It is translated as CASSKGQGTEETQYF.

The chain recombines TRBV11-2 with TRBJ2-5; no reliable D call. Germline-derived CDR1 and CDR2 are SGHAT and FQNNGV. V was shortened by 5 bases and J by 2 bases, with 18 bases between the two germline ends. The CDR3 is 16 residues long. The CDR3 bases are TGTGCCAGCAGCCCCGCGAGTTGGTATGAACAAGAGACCCAGTACTTC. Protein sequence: CASSPASWYEQETQYF.

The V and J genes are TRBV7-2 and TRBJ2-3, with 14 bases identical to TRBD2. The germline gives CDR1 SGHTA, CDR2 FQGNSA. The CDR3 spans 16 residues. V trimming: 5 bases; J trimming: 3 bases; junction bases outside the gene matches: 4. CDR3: CASSPRTSGRTDTQYF. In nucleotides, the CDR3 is TGTGCCAGCAGCCCCCGGACTAGCGGGAGGACAGATACGCAGTATTTT.

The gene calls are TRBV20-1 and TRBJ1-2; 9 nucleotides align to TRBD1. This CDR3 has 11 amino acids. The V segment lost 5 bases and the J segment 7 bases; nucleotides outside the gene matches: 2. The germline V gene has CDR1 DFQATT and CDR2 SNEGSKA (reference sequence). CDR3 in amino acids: CSALDRGGYTF. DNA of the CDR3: TGCAGTGCTTTGGACAGGGGTGGCTACACCTTC.

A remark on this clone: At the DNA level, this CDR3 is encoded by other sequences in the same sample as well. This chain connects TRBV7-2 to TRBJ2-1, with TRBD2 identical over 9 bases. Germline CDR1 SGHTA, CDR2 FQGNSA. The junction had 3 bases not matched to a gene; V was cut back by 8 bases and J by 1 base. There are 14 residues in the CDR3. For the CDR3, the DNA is TGTGCCAGCTCGACTAGCGGATCCTACAATGAGCAGTTCTTC. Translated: CASSTSGSYNEQFF.

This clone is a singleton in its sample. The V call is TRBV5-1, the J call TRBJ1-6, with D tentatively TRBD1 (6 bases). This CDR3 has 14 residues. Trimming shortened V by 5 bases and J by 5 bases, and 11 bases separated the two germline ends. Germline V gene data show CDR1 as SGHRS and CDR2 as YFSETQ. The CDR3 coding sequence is TGCGCCAGCAGACGGGACAACAATAATTCACCCCTCCACTTT. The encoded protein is CASRRDNNNSPLHF.

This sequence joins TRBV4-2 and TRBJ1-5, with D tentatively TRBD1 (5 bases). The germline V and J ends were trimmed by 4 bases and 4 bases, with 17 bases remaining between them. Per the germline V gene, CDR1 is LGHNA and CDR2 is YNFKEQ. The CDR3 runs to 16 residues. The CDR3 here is CASSRGGTGGNQPQHF. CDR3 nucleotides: TGTGCCAGCAGCCGAGGCGGGACCGGAGGAAATCAGCCCCAGCATTTT.

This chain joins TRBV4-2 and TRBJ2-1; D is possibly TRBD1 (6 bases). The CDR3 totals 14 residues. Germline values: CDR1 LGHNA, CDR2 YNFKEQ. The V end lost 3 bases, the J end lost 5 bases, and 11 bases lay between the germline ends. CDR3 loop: CASSQPGTNNEQFF. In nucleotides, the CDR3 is TGTGCCAGCAGCCAGCCCGGGACAAACAATGAGCAGTTCTTC.

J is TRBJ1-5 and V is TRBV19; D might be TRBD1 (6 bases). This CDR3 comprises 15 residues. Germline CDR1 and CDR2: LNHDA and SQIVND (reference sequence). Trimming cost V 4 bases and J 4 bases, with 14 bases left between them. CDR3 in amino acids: CASSTSAGANQPQHF. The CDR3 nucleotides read TGTGCCAGTAGTACCTCTGCAGGGGCAAATCAGCCCCAGCATTTT.

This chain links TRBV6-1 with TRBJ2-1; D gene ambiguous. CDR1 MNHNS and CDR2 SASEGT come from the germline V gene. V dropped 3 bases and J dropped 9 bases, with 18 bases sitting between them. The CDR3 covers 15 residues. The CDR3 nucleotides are TGTGCCAGCAGTGAGGTTCCTCTATCGAAACGTGAGCAGTTCTTC. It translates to CASSEVPLSKREQFF.

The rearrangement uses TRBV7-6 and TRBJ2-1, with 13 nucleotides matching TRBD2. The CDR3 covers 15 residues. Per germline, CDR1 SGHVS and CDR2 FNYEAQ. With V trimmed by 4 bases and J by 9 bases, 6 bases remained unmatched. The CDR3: CASSSGLAGVFEQFF. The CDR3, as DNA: TGTGCCAGCAGCTCCGGACTAGCGGGAGTGTTTGAGCAGTTCTTC.

The CDR3 coding sequence is TGTGCCAGCAGTTTTCTAGGACTCTCTGGAAACACCATATATTTT. It translates to CASSFLGLSGNTIYF. The chain recombines TRBV6-5 with TRBJ1-3; D not certain. Trimming removed 4 bases at V and 0 bases at J, with 10 bases between. Germline assignment: CDR1 MNHEY and CDR2 SVGAGI. CDR3 length: 15 amino acids.

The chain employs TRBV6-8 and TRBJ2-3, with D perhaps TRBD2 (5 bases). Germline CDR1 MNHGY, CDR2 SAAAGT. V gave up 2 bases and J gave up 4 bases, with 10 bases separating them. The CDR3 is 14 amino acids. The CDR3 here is CASSYPGSADTQYF. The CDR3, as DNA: TGTGCCAGCAGTTACCCGGGGAGTGCAGATACGCAGTATTTT.

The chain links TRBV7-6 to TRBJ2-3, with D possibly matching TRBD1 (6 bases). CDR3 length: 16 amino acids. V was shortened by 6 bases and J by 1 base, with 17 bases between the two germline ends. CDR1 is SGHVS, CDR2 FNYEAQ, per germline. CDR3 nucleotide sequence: TGTGCCAGCAGGGACCCCTACAGGGACCGCACAGATACGCAGTATTTT. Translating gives CASRDPYRDRTDTQYF.

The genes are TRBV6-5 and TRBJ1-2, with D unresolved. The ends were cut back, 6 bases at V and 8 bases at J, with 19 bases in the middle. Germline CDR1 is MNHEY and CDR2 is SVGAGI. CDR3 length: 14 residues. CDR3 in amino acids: CASRDSIGGYGYTF. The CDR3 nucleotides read TGTGCCAGCAGGGACTCTATTGGAGGGTACGGCTACACCTTC.

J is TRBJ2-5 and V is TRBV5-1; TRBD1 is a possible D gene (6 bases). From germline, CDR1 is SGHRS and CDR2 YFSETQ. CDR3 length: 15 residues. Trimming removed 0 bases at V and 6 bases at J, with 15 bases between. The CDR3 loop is CASSLGGGSRQTQYF. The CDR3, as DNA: TGCGCCAGCAGCTTGGGAGGGGGTTCGAGGCAGACCCAGTACTTC.

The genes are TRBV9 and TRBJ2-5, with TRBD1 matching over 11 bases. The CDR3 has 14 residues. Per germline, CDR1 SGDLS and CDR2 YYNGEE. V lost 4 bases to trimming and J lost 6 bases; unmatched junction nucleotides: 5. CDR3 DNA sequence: TGTGCCAGCAGCTCCAGGACAGGGGGCCAGACCCAGTACTTC. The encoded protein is CASSSRTGGQTQYF.

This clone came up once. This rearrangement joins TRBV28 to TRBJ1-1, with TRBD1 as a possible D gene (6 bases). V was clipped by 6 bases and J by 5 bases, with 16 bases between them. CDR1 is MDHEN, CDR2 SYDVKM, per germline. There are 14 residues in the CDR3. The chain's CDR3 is CASRYTGQGTEAFF. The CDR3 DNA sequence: TGTGCCAGCAGGTATACCGGGCAGGGGACTGAAGCTTTCTTT.